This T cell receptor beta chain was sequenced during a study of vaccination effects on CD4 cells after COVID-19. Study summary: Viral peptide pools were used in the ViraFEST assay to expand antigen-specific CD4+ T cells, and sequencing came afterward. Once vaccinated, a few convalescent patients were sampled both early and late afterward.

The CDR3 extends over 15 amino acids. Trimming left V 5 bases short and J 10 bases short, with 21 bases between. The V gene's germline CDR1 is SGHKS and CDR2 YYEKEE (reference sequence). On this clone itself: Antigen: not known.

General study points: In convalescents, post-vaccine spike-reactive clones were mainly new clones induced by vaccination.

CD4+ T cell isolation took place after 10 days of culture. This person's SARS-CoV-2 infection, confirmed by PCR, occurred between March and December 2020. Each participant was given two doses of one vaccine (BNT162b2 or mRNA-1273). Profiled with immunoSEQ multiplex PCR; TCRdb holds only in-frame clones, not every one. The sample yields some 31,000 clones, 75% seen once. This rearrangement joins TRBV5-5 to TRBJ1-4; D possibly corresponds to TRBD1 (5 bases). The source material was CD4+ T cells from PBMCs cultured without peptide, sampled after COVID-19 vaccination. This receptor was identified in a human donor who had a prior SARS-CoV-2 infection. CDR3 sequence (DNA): TGTGCCAGCAGGGCCCTCGGGGGGAATTTGGGAAAACTGTTTTTT. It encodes CASRALGGNLGKLFF. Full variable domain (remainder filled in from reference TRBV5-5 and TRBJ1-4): DAGVTQSPTHLIKTRGQQVTLRCSPISGHKSVSWYQQVLGQGPQFIFQYYEKEERGRGNFPDRFSARQFPNYSSELNVNALLLGDSALYLCASRALGGNLGKLFFGSGTQLSVL.